Each of the 31 T cell receptor beta chains below was sequenced from the same sample in a study of blood T cell repertoires in COVID-19. Only in-frame clones appear in the TCRdb table, and some are missing; sequencing was by immunoSEQ multiplex PCR. The sample contains 250,000 or so clones, 80% to 85% of which appear only once. Specimen: peripheral blood. The receptors were gathered from a woman aged 18 to 35 with acute or convalescent COVID-19.

The chain joins TRBV19 to TRBJ2-1; a weak D match, TRBD2 (5 bases). V gave up 5 bases and J gave up 8 bases, with 10 bases separating them. In germline, CDR1 is LNHDA, CDR2 SQIVND (reference sequence). The CDR3 runs 12 residues. Here the CDR3 DNA reads TGTGCCAGTAGTGTGAGGGCCCATGAGCAGTTCTTC. It yields the protein CASSVRAHEQFF.

This clone was observed a handful of times. The J gene is TRBJ1-2, the V gene TRBV5-4, with TRBD1 identical over 10 bases. Trimming removed 2 bases from V and 4 bases from J; junction bases left unmatched: 8. This CDR3 comprises 16 residues. CDR1 SGHNT and CDR2 YYREEE come from the germline V gene (reference sequence). In DNA form, the CDR3 reads TGTGCCAGCAGCTTCACCGGGACAGGGGACCTCTATGGCTACACCTTC. Protein sequence: CASSFTGTGDLYGYTF. Supplemented by reference TRBV5-4 and TRBJ1-2, the full variable domain reads ETGVTQSPTHLIKTRGQQVTLRCSSQSGHNTVSWYQQALGQGPQFIFQYYREEENGRGNFPPRFSGLQFPNYSSELNVNALELDDSALYLCASSFTGTGDLYGYTFGSGTRLTVV.

This chain uses TRBV7-8 with TRBJ2-5; the match to TRBD1 covers 7 bases. Germline values: CDR1 SGHVS, CDR2 FQNEAQ. V shed 3 bases, J shed 1 base, and the junction held 8 bases outside the gene matches. The CDR3 is 16 amino acids. This chain's CDR3 is CASSFPGGRTQETQYF. The CDR3 DNA reads as TGTGCCAGCAGCTTCCCAGGGGGTAGGACCCAAGAGACCCAGTACTTC.

This chain joins TRBV6-5 and TRBJ1-4; 8 bases fit TRBD1. Germline V CDR1 and CDR2: MNHEY, SVGAGI. V trimming: 6 bases; J trimming: 7 bases; junction bases outside the gene matches: 4. The CDR3 has 13 amino acids. CDR3 in amino acids: CASRTGASEKLFF. In nucleotides, the CDR3 is TGTGCCAGCAGGACAGGGGCATCTGAAAAACTGTTTTTT.

The rearrangement uses TRBV25-1 and TRBJ1-1; D is undetermined. The CDR3 has 16 amino acids. CDR1 and CDR2 (germline): MGHDK, SYGVNS. The germline V and J ends were trimmed by 0 bases and 1 base, with 12 bases remaining between them. CDR3 DNA sequence: TGTGCCAGCAGTGAATATTCCCCCGTGGCGAACACTGAAGCTTTCTTT. Its protein product is CASSEYSPVANTEAFF.

This clone is medium-sized by share. The chain joins TRBV4-3 to TRBJ1-4; 10 bases align to TRBD1. CDR1 and CDR2 from the germline V gene are LGHNA and YSLEER. The junction had 9 bases not matched to a gene; V was cut back by 5 bases and J by 6 bases. The CDR3 consists of 16 residues. CDR3 region: CASSIQTGTGDEKLFF. CDR3 nucleotides: TGCGCCAGCAGCATCCAAACGGGGACAGGGGATGAAAAACTGTTTTTT.

V is TRBV29-1 and J is TRBJ1-2; D unclear. This CDR3 spans 12 amino acids. The germline V gene encodes CDR1 SQVTM and CDR2 ANQGSEA. For the CDR3, the DNA is TGCAGTATCAGACACCTAAACTATGGCTACACCTTC. This encodes CSIRHLNYGYTF.

The chain is built from TRBV5-1 and TRBJ2-1; 12 nucleotides line up with TRBD2. The J segment lost 4 bases and the V segment lost 0 bases, leaving 2 bases of the junction unmatched. There are 16 residues in the CDR3. Germline CDR1 is SGHRS and CDR2 is YFSETQ. The DNA of the CDR3 is TGCGCCAGCAGCTTGGCGGGACTAGCGGGTTACAATGAGCAGTTCTTC. Translation gives CASSLAGLAGYNEQFF.

V usage is TRBV20-1 and J usage is TRBJ1-5; D gene ambiguous. The germline gives CDR1 DFQATT, CDR2 SNEGSKA (reference sequence). CDR3 length: 14 amino acids. The V gene lost 3 bases and the J gene lost 4 bases, with 13 bases spanning the gap. The CDR3 DNA is TGCAGTGCTAGTCGTGGACTGAGGAATCAGCCCCAGCATTTT. It yields the protein CSASRGLRNQPQHF.

This clone was seen a handful of times. The chain links TRBV29-1 to TRBJ1-1; D ambiguous. CDR1 and CDR2 from the germline V gene are SQVTM and ANQGSEA. V was pared by 4 bases and J by 3 bases, with 12 bases between. The CDR3 totals 13 residues. Here the CDR3 DNA reads TGCAGCGTTGTCGGGAATTCAGACACTGAAGCTTTCTTT. Translating it yields CSVVGNSDTEAFF.

The rearrangement uses TRBV5-1 and TRBJ2-2; D gene ambiguous. Trimming shortened V by 0 bases and J by 1 base, and 7 bases separated the two germline ends. The CDR3 is 15 amino acids. CDR1 and CDR2 (germline): SGHRS, YFSETQ. The CDR3, as DNA: TGCGCCAGCAGCTTGGTGGAGCAGAACACCGGGGAGCTGTTTTTT. It specifies CASSLVEQNTGELFF.

This rearrangement joins TRBV7-9 to TRBJ2-3; D might be TRBD2 (6 bases). Looked up from germline, CDR1 is SEHNR and CDR2 is FQNEAQ (reference sequence). V gave up 2 bases and J gave up 4 bases, with 7 bases separating them. CDR3 length equals 13 residues. Here the CDR3 reads CASSLRRADTQYF. CDR3 nucleotide sequence: TGTGCCAGCAGCTTAAGGAGGGCAGATACGCAGTATTTT.

This clone was detected only once. The chain recombines TRBV3-1 (or the pseudogene TRBV3-2) with TRBJ2-7, with D maybe TRBD2 (5 bases). The CDR3 has 14 amino acids. The germline gives CDR1 LGHDT, CDR2 YNNKEL (reference sequence). Trimming took 2 bases from V and 2 from J, leaving 10 bases between them. The CDR3, as DNA: TGTGCCAGCAGCCAATATGAGGGCACCTACGAGCAGTACTTC. Residues: CASSQYEGTYEQYF.

The chain links TRBV7-9 to TRBJ2-1; D call uncertain. The CDR3 has 10 residues. The germline CDR1 and CDR2 sequences are SEHNR and FQNEAQ (reference sequence). Between the trimmed V and J ends, which lost 5 bases and 13 bases, there was a span of 9 bases. Written as DNA, the CDR3 is TGTGCCAGCAGCGAGGTATTCCAGTTCTTC. It yields the protein CASSEVFQFF.

V gene TRBV14 combines with J gene TRBJ2-1; 7 bases map to TRBD2. Germline trimming cut 2 bases from V and 4 bases from J; bases unmatched to any gene: 8. Germline assignment: CDR1 SGHDN and CDR2 FVKESK. This CDR3 is 16 amino acids long. The CDR3 reads CASSQLLADVYNEQFF. The CDR3 nucleotides read TGTGCCAGCAGCCAACTGCTAGCGGACGTTTACAATGAGCAGTTCTTC.

J is TRBJ2-6 and V is TRBV4-3; D is uncertain. Per the germline V gene, CDR1 is LGHNA and CDR2 is YSLEER. Trimming stripped 0 bases from V and 2 bases from J, with 11 bases between. This CDR3 has 17 residues. The CDR3 nucleotides are TGCGCCAGCAGCCAAGATAGATTTCGGGCTGGGGCCAACGTCCTGACTTTC. This gives the protein CASSQDRFRAGANVLTF.

The chain combines TRBV27 with TRBJ2-7, with 9 positions matching TRBD2. The CDR3 is 16 amino acids. Germline V CDR1 and CDR2: MNHEY, SMNVEV (reference sequence). Losses at the gene ends were 2 bases for V and 3 bases for J; bases not matched to a gene: 8. The CDR3 DNA reads as TGTGCCAGCAGTTTAAGGTTTAGCGGGAGATTCTACGAGCAGTACTTC. Its translation is CASSLRFSGRFYEQYF.

The rearrangement links TRBV18 to TRBJ2-3; perhaps TRBD2 as D (5 bases). The CDR3 consists of 14 residues. With 3 bases removed from V and 2 bases from J, the gap between germline ends came to 9 bases. Germline loops: CDR1 KGHSH, CDR2 LQKENI. The CDR3 loop is CASSPDLATDTQYF. The DNA for the CDR3 is TGTGCCAGCTCACCGGATCTAGCCACAGATACGCAGTATTTT.

This chain links TRBV5-1 with TRBJ2-7; D is perhaps TRBD2 (6 bases). V lost 0 bases and J lost 1, with 11 bases in between. Germline CDR1 SGHRS, CDR2 YFSETQ. The CDR3 contains 15 residues. The CDR3 region has the DNA TGCGCCAGCAGCTTGGTTGCGGGAAGTTCCTACGAGCAGTACTTC. It encodes CASSLVAGSSYEQYF. The complete variable domain, with remaining parts taken from reference TRBV5-1 and TRBJ2-7, reads KAGVTQTPRYLIKTRGQQVTLSCSPISGHRSVSWYQQTPGQGLQFLFEYFSETQRNKGNFPGRFSGRQFSNSRSEMNVSTLELGDSALYLCASSLVAGSSYEQYFGPGTRLTVT.

CDR3 region: CASRRTGGDYNEQFF. DNA for the CDR3: TGTGCCAGCAGAAGGACTGGCGGGGATTACAATGAGCAGTTCTTC. V is TRBV27 and J is TRBJ2-1; a possible D gene is TRBD2 (6 bases). With 6 bases removed from V and 4 bases from J, the gap between germline ends came to 16 bases. The CDR3 is 15 amino acids. In germline, CDR1 is MNHEY, CDR2 SMNVEV (reference sequence).

This clone has only a few counts. The V gene is TRBV7-9, the J gene TRBJ2-5; 8 positions match TRBD2. The J segment lost 5 bases and the V segment lost 3 bases, leaving 5 bases of the junction unmatched. Per the germline V gene, CDR1 is SEHNR and CDR2 is FQNEAQ (reference sequence). This CDR3 is built from 14 residues. Here the CDR3 DNA reads TGTGCCAGCAGCTTCAGCGGGGGAAGGGAGACCCAGTACTTC. It codes for CASSFSGGRETQYF.

V and J are TRBV14 and TRBJ2-6; D is possibly TRBD2 (6 bases). Per germline, CDR1 SGHDN and CDR2 FVKESK. V lost 3 bases to trimming and J lost 0 bases, with 15 bases between them. The CDR3 contains 18 residues. CDR3 in amino acids: CASSQRVKTSSGANVLTF. The CDR3 coding sequence is TGTGCCAGCAGCCAGAGGGTTAAGACTAGCTCTGGGGCCAACGTCCTGACTTTC.

V is TRBV28 and J is TRBJ2-5; no definite D call. The germline V gene encodes CDR1 MDHEN and CDR2 SYDVKM. Trimming removed 2 bases at V and 4 bases at J, with 8 bases between. This CDR3 is built from 13 residues. CDR3 region: CASSLPTPETQYF. The CDR3 coding sequence is TGTGCCAGCAGTTTACCCACTCCAGAGACCCAGTACTTC.

The rearrangement links TRBV28 to TRBJ2-7; TRBD2 matches 10 bases. The germline CDR1 and CDR2 sequences are MDHEN and SYDVKM. CDR3 size: 15 residues. V was pared by 3 bases and J by 0 bases, with 2 bases of the junction left unmatched. CDR3 region: CASSLASGGSYEQYF. The CDR3 DNA sequence: TGTGCCAGCAGTTTGGCTAGCGGGGGCTCCTACGAGCAGTACTTC.

This clone was seen just once. The chain combines TRBV6-4 with TRBJ2-1; 10 nucleotides line up with TRBD1. Germline values: CDR1 MRHNA, CDR2 SNTAGT. V dropped 5 bases and J dropped 8; count of bases not matched to a gene: 9. This CDR3 spans 15 amino acids. CDR3 region: CASSPGTGVVDEQFF. CDR3 DNA: TGTGCCAGCAGTCCCGGGACAGGGGTTGTGGATGAGCAGTTCTTC.

The chain has TRBV7-9 and TRBJ1-3; tentative D call: TRBD1 (6 bases). The CDR3 covers 16 residues. Germline-derived CDR1 and CDR2 are SEHNR and FQNEAQ (reference sequence). V gave up 5 bases and J gave up 0 bases, with 14 bases separating them. The CDR3 loop reads CASSPGQTLSGNTIYF. Written as DNA, the CDR3 is TGTGCCAGCAGCCCCGGACAGACACTCTCTGGAAACACCATATATTTT.

The V call is TRBV10-3, the J call TRBJ2-7, with D perhaps matching TRBD2 (6 bases). Trimming took off 0 bases at V and 5 bases at J, with 11 bases between the two ends. In germline, CDR1 is ENHRY, CDR2 SYGVKD. CDR3 length equals 14 residues. The CDR3 loop is CAISESTSNHEQYF. The CDR3 nucleotides are TGTGCCATCAGTGAGTCGACTAGTAACCACGAGCAGTACTTC.

The sample holds a few counts of this clone. The rearrangement uses TRBV5-1 and TRBJ2-7, with a tentative D call TRBD2 (6 bases). Trimming stripped 2 bases from V and 5 bases from J, with 17 bases between. Germline CDR1 is SGHRS and CDR2 is YFSETQ. This CDR3 has 15 residues. CDR3 sequence (DNA): TGCGCCAGCAGCTTCTCCGGGACTTCGAATCACGAGCAGTACTTC. It yields the protein CASSFSGTSNHEQYF. The full variable domain, with the rest looked up from reference TRBV5-1 and TRBJ2-7, is KAGVTQTPRYLIKTRGQQVTLSCSPISGHRSVSWYQQTPGQGLQFLFEYFSETQRNKGNFPGRFSGRQFSNSRSEMNVSTLELGDSALYLCASSFSGTSNHEQYFGPGTRLTVT.

The genes are TRBV5-1 and TRBJ1-6, with D possibly being TRBD1 (6 bases). V was cut by 0 bases and J by 10 bases, with 11 bases left in between. CDR1 is SGHRS, CDR2 YFSETQ, per germline. The CDR3 consists of 14 residues. CDR3 DNA: TGCGCCAGCAGCTTGGGGGGCAGGGGATCACCCCTCCACTTT. Translated, it gives CASSLGGRGSPLHF.

In its sample, this clone was seen a few times. The chain has TRBV10-3 and TRBJ2-5; possibly TRBD2 for D (6 bases). CDR3 length: 14 residues. The V gene lost 4 bases and the J gene lost 4 bases, with 13 bases spanning the gap. From germline, CDR1 is ENHRY and CDR2 SYGVKD. This chain's CDR3 is CAISGGGVGETQYF. The CDR3 region has the DNA TGTGCCATCAGTGGAGGAGGGGTAGGAGAGACCCAGTACTTC.

The chain's CDR3 is CASSQGLNEKLFF. Written as DNA, the CDR3 is TGTGCCAGCAGCCAAGGCCTAAATGAAAAACTGTTTTTT. This chain uses TRBV14 with TRBJ1-4; D not resolved. CDR1 and CDR2 (germline): SGHDN, FVKESK. This CDR3 region has 13 residues. Trimming stripped 1 base from V and 5 bases from J, with 5 bases between.